This T cell receptor beta chain was sequenced during a study of CD8 T cells in Susac syndrome. From blood CD8+ and CD4+ T cells, TCR beta sequences were generated. Negative isolation yielded CD4+ and CD8+ T cells, and FACS enriched TEMRA cells. The CDR3 extends over 17 amino acids. V shed 6 bases, J shed 5 bases, and the junction held 15 bases outside the gene matches. Random hexamers were used to reverse transcribe the RNA input (roughly 0.5 to 1 ug). Amplification of TCR beta CDR3 across 54 Vbeta and 13 Jbeta was performed with immunoSEQ multiplex PCR. One entry per CDR3 protein, called by TCRdb with MiXCR from the immunoSEQ multiplex PCR reads. The table includes 200,000 to 250,000 distinct CDR3 sequences, about 90% detected once.

This receptor was obtained from a human donor with multiple sclerosis. The sequenced sample consisted of CD8+ T cells from PBMCs. The rearrangement joins TRBV12-3 or TRBV12-4 to TRBJ2-1; 8 bases map to TRBD2. CDR3 nucleotides: TGTGCCAGCAGCGCCCTTCTAGCGGGCATAAAAAACAATGAGCAGTTCTTC. It encodes CASSALLAGIKNNEQFF.